This TCR beta chain was identified during a study of T cells in Graves' hyperthyroidism and ophthalmopathy. The germline gives CDR1 LNHDA, CDR2 SQIVND (reference sequence). V lost 4 bases and J 9 bases, leaving 22 bases between the germline ends. CDR3 length equals 16 residues. Regions amplified from RNA transcripts were the TCR beta CDR3 regions. The TCR CDR3 first-round RT-PCR relied on the HTBI primer set. Via MiXCR, TCRdb re-called the multiplex PCR reads, giving one row per CDR3 protein. Of about 660,000 distinct CDR3 sequences listed, approximately 42% are singletons. As concerns this clonotype: Its antigen remains unidentified.

Study outcomes and limitations: Prediction of ophthalmopathy progression came a median around 6.5 months pre-onset. Blood samples included most of the expanded thyroid clonotypes exceeding 0.001.

The specimen sequenced was peripheral blood or thyroid tissue (not recorded which). The sequence came from an adult man with Graves' disease, either hyperthyroidism or ophthalmopathy (not recorded which). The chain joins TRBV19 to TRBJ1-5; D perhaps matches TRBD1 (6 bases). For the CDR3, the DNA is TGTGCCAGTAGTACGATCACGGGGGCGAGACTGAGGCCCCAGCATTTT. Translation: CASSTITGARLRPQHF.